A single count supports the clone carrying this T cell receptor (beta chain). The sample comes from a study of blood T cell repertoires in COVID-19. Germline loops: CDR1 SEHNR, CDR2 FQNEAQ (reference sequence). The CDR3 is made up of 15 amino acids. V was shortened by 6 bases and J by 1 base, with 12 bases between the two germline ends. Authors' processing steps: Amplification of reference gene primers was used by the study to estimate nucleated cell counts. The assay was immunoSEQ multiplex PCR, and TCRdb's table has in-frame clones only and misses some. V and J calls and clone size come straight from that table; D and trimming were deduced from the DNA. The sample lists 300,000 to 450,000 clones, 88% occurring once. Participant-reported clinical history was the basis for cohort assignment.

The sample was PBMCs or T cells enriched from blood (not recorded which). The chain joins TRBV7-9 to TRBJ1-4; D possibly corresponds to TRBD1 (6 bases). The TCR sequence derives from a woman between 18 and 30 years old who had recovered from COVID-19. CDR3 DNA: TGTGCCAGCAGGGCTCCAGGGGAAACTAATGAAAAACTGTTTTTT. It specifies CASRAPGETNEKLFF.